These 24 T cell receptor beta chains share one sample of origin, sequenced in a study of T cells in Graves' hyperthyroidism and ophthalmopathy. Amplified regions were TCR beta CDR3 sequences from RNA transcripts. HTBI primers drove first-round RT-PCR of the TCR CDR3. TCRdb recomputed calls from the multiplex PCR reads with MiXCR, one row per CDR3 protein. The sample contains some 490,000 distinct CDR3 sequences, about 20% of which appear only once. The sample taken for sequencing was blood. These receptors were collected from a woman in her seventies with Graves' ophthalmopathy.

Ten or more counts support this clonotype. The chain is built from TRBV2 and TRBJ1-6; 8 bases align to TRBD1. Germline V lookup: CDR1 SNHLY, CDR2 FYNNEI. The length of the CDR3 is 15 residues. The ends lost 4 bases at V and 9 bases at J; junction bases unmatched: 8. CDR3 nucleotides: TGTGCCAGCAGTGCGAGGACAGGGAAGAGTTCACCCCTCCACTTT. Residues: CASSARTGKSSPLHF.

This clonotype came up many times. V and J are TRBV2 and TRBJ1-5; D is uncertain. Germline-derived CDR1 and CDR2 are SNHLY and FYNNEI. The ends were cut back, 3 bases at V and 11 bases at J, with 14 bases in the middle. The CDR3 contains 13 residues. CDR3 sequence (DNA): TGTGCCAGCAGTGATCTACCAGCTGCGGCCCAGCATTTT. Translated, it gives CASSDLPAAAQHF.

This clonotype has just a few counts. The chain is built from TRBV4-3 and TRBJ2-4; 10 nucleotides line up with TRBD2. With 3 bases clipped from V and 6 bases from J, the junction kept 2 bases outside the gene matches. This CDR3 contains 14 residues. Germline-derived CDR1 and CDR2 are LGHNA and YSLEER. The CDR3 DNA follows: TGCGCCAGCAGCCAGCGACTAGCGGGAAACATTCAGTACTTC. Amino acids: CASSQRLAGNIQYF.

This clonotype appeared a few times. V is TRBV30 and J is TRBJ2-7; D remains ambiguous. Germline values: CDR1 GTSNPN, CDR2 SVGIG (reference sequence). CDR3 size: 14 residues. V shed 5 bases and J shed 1 base, with 15 bases lying between them. This CDR3 reads CAWGRDGRSYEQYF. The DNA of the CDR3 is TGTGCCTGGGGACGTGACGGAAGATCCTACGAGCAGTACTTC.

This clonotype was seen at least ten times. This rearrangement joins TRBV7-2 to TRBJ2-3; no definite D call. The CDR3 has 11 amino acids. The germline V gene has CDR1 SGHTA and CDR2 FQGNSA. V was trimmed by 6 bases and J by 2 bases, leaving 3 bases between them. CDR3 sequence (DNA): TGTGCCAGCAGGGACACAGATACGCAGTATTTT. Its protein is CASRDTDTQYF.

This clonotype came up a few times. This may come from a read error, since a much larger clone is one base off. The chain carries TRBV20-1 and TRBJ2-7; tentative D call: TRBD2 (5 bases). V lost 5 bases, J lost 2 bases, and 16 bases lay in between. CDR1 DFQATT and CDR2 SNEGSKA come from the germline V gene (reference sequence). The CDR3 totals 14 residues. The CDR3 DNA reads TGCAGTGCTGGGTCAGTAGCGAGAACCTACGAGCAGTACTTC. Protein product: CSAGSVARTYEQYF.

The chain combines TRBV7-2 with TRBJ1-3, with TRBD1 as a possible D gene (6 bases). V shed 5 bases and J shed 0 bases, with 11 bases lying between them. This CDR3 has 15 residues. The germline V gene has CDR1 SGHTA and CDR2 FQGNSA. The DNA for the CDR3 is TGTGCCAGCAGCCCAGACAGGAGCTCTGGAAACACCATATATTTT. Its translation: CASSPDRSSGNTIYF. Drawing the rest from reference TRBV7-2 and TRBJ1-3, the complete variable domain is GAGVSQSPSNKVTEKGKDVELRCDPISGHTALYWYRQSLGQGLEFLIYFQGNSAPDKSGLPSDRFSAERTGGSVSTLTIQRTQQEDSAVYLCASSPDRSSGNTIYFGEGSWLTVV.

The V and J genes are TRBV19 and TRBJ2-7; D is possibly TRBD1 or TRBD2 (5 bases each). Trimming cost V 2 bases and J 2 bases, with 10 bases left between them. CDR3 length equals 14 residues. Germline V gene lookup returns CDR1 LNHDA and CDR2 SQIVND (reference sequence). The CDR3 loop is CASSIRGVAYEQYF. The DNA for the CDR3 is TGTGCCAGTAGTATAAGAGGGGTGGCCTACGAGCAGTACTTC.

This clonotype was picked up many times. The chain is built from TRBV6-2 or TRBV6-3 and TRBJ1-2; 8 bases align to TRBD1. The CDR3 has 12 residues. Germline V lookup: CDR1 MNHEY, CDR2 SVGEGT. The V segment lost 10 bases and the J segment 8 bases; nucleotides outside the gene matches: 9. The CDR3 DNA sequence: TGTGCCACCACGGACAGGGTCGGCGGCTACACCTTC. It translates to CATTDRVGGYTF.

The chain joins TRBV20-1 to TRBJ2-1; 8 bases match TRBD1. Germline V lookup: CDR1 DFQATT, CDR2 SNEGSKA (reference sequence). The V segment lost 6 bases and the J segment 4 bases; nucleotides outside the gene matches: 14. This CDR3 comprises 16 residues. Here the CDR3 reads CSATTAGGDRYNEQFF. The CDR3, as DNA: TGCAGTGCAACGACGGCAGGGGGCGACAGGTACAATGAGCAGTTCTTC.

As regards this clonotype: A read error is possible here, since a much larger clone lies one base away. The conserved phenylalanine or tryptophan normally closing the CDR3 is absent here, so this likely arose from a read error. The chain combines TRBV11-2 with TRBJ2-7, with unresolved D. The length of the CDR3 is 15 residues. CDR1 and CDR2 from the germline V gene are SGHAT and FQNNGV. The V end was cut by 5 bases, the J end by 0 bases, with 14 bases between. The CDR3, as DNA: TGTGCCAGCAGCAACACCTGGACCAGCTCCTACGAGCAGTACCTC. It translates to CASSNTWTSSYEQYL.

The CDR3 spells CASSDHLASGSRYEQYF. The CDR3 nucleotides are TGCGCCAGCAGCGACCATCTCGCTAGCGGGAGTCGCTACGAGCAGTACTTC. This rearrangement joins TRBV5-1 to TRBJ2-7; 10 nucleotides align to TRBD2. CDR1 and CDR2 from the germline V gene are SGHRS and YFSETQ. The CDR3 runs 17 residues. The V gene end was trimmed by 4 bases and the J gene end by 3 bases; junction bases not matched to a gene: 13.

CDR3 coding DNA: TGTGCCAGCAGTTACTCCAAAGGGGCTGGAAACACCATATATTTT. This translates into CASSYSKGAGNTIYF. This rearrangement joins TRBV6-2 or TRBV6-3 to TRBJ1-3; D may be TRBD1 (5 bases). The germline V gene has CDR1 MNHEY and CDR2 SVGEGT. This CDR3 has 15 residues. Trimming left V 0 bases short and J 2 bases short, with 8 bases between.

The rearrangement links TRBV30 to TRBJ2-7, with 13 bases matching TRBD2. The CDR3 totals 16 residues. The ends lost 2 bases at V and 8 bases at J; junction bases unmatched: 12. Germline values: CDR1 GTSNPN, CDR2 SVGIG (reference sequence). Here the CDR3 DNA reads TGTGCCTGGAGTTCAGGACTAGCGGGAGTCCTCAGCAAGCAGTACTTC. It is translated as CAWSSGLAGVLSKQYF.

This clonotype has ten or more counts. This chain links TRBV19 with TRBJ1-1; no clear D. Trimming pared 3 bases from V and 5 bases from J, leaving 10 bases between. The CDR3 length is 13 residues. The germline gives CDR1 LNHDA, CDR2 SQIVND (reference sequence). The CDR3 coding sequence is TGTGCCAGTAGTATCCGACGAGGGACTGAAGCTTTCTTT. Translation gives CASSIRRGTEAFF. Combining the CDR3 with reference TRBV19 and TRBJ1-1 gives the whole variable domain DGGITQSPKYLFRKEGQNVTLSCEQNLNHDAMYWYRQDPGQGLRLIYYSQIVNDFQKGDIAEGYSVSREKKESFPLTVTSAQKNPTAFYLCASSIRRGTEAFFGQGTRLTVV.

This clonotype was recorded at least ten times. V and J are TRBV2 and TRBJ2-7; possible D gene TRBD1, 6 bases. There are 14 residues in the CDR3. V lost 4 bases, J lost 7 bases, and 17 bases lay in between. Germline lookup yields CDR1 SNHLY and CDR2 FYNNEI. The CDR3 DNA reads TGTGCCAGCAGTGGATCCTCGACAGGTGGAGAGCAGTACTTC. It translates to CASSGSSTGGEQYF.

There are many counts of this clonotype. The chain is built from TRBV20-1 and TRBJ2-3; D ambiguous. Deletions cut 6 bases from V and 4 bases from J, with 11 bases between. CDR1 and CDR2 from the germline V gene are DFQATT and SNEGSKA (reference sequence). The CDR3 runs to 12 residues. CDR3 sequence: CSAPPPADTQYF. The DNA for the CDR3 is TGCAGTGCCCCTCCCCCGGCAGATACGCAGTATTTT.

This clonotype was observed a handful of times. The junction does not match germline at one end; this may be a read error. The V call is TRBV7-6, the J call TRBJ2-5; 8 nucleotides agree with TRBD1. This CDR3 has 15 residues. Germline V gives CDR1 SGHVS, CDR2 FNYEAQ. Written as DNA, the CDR3 is TGTGCCAGCAGCATAGCAGGGGGCGCGGGAGAGACCCAGTACTTC. Its translation is CASSIAGGAGETQYF.

There are a few counts of this clonotype. The V call is TRBV12-5, the J call TRBJ1-5; D is uncertain. Trimming took 6 bases from V and 1 from J, leaving 7 bases between them. The CDR3 is 13 residues long. The V gene's germline CDR1 is LGHNT and CDR2 FRNRAP. The CDR3 region is CASGLGSNQPQHF. DNA of the CDR3: TGTGCTAGTGGCCTGGGAAGCAATCAGCCCCAGCATTTT. Based on the CDR3 plus reference TRBV12-5 and TRBJ1-5, the full variable domain is DARVTQTPRHKVTEMGQEVTMRCQPILGHNTVFWYRQTMMQGLELLAYFRNRAPLDDSGMPKDRFSAEMPDATLATLKIQPSEPRDSAVYFCASGLGSNQPQHFGDGTRLSIL.

This chain uses TRBV30 with TRBJ1-2; D uncertain. Germline assignment: CDR1 GTSNPN and CDR2 SVGIG (reference sequence). Trimming took off 3 bases at V and 2 bases at J, with 13 bases between the two ends. CDR3 length: 14 residues. The CDR3 sequence: CAWSPTRANYGYTF. DNA for the CDR3: TGTGCCTGGAGCCCGACCCGGGCCAACTATGGCTACACCTTC. Using reference TRBV30 and TRBJ1-2 for the parts outside the CDR3, the full variable domain is SQTIHQWPATLVQPVGSPLSLECTVEGTSNPNLYWYRQAAGRGLQLLFYSVGIGQISSEVPQNLSASRPQDRQFILSSKKLLLSDSGFYLCAWSPTRANYGYTFGSGTRLTVV.

Comment on this clonotype: A single base separates this from a much larger clone, so it may be a read error. This chain uses TRBV11-2 with TRBJ2-1; TRBD1 is a possible D gene (6 bases). Germline V gene data show CDR1 as SGHAT and CDR2 as FQNNGV. This CDR3 is built from 16 residues. The V and J ends lost 5 bases and 1 base respectively, with 15 bases between them. Written as DNA, the CDR3 is TGTGCCAGCAGCACAGACCTCAGGGGATCCTACAATGAGCAGTTCTTC. Protein: CASSTDLRGSYNEQFF.

This chain uses TRBV18 with TRBJ1-4; D gene uncertain. CDR1 and CDR2 from the germline V gene are KGHSH and LQKENI. The CDR3 runs to 16 residues. V lost 0 bases, J lost 2 bases, and 10 bases lay in between. The CDR3 DNA is TGTGCCAGCTCACCACCGAACCCGCGTACTAATGAAAAACTGTTTTTT. Translating it yields CASSPPNPRTNEKLFF.

The chain combines TRBV20-1 with TRBJ2-5; D not resolved. The germline CDR1 and CDR2 sequences are DFQATT and SNEGSKA (reference sequence). V was cut by 6 bases and J by 5 bases, with 16 bases left in between. The CDR3 extends over 13 amino acids. This CDR3 is CSASPGPPETQYF. The CDR3 bases are TGCAGTGCCTCCCCCGGCCCGCCCGAGACCCAGTACTTC.

This clonotype was counted ten times or more. V is TRBV12-3 or TRBV12-4 and J is TRBJ1-1; perhaps TRBD1 as D (6 bases). Trimming left V 3 bases short and J 1 base short, with 9 bases between. CDR3 length: 14 residues. Here the CDR3 DNA reads TGTGCCAGCAGTTTTACAGGGAAGAACACTGAAGCTTTCTTT. Protein: CASSFTGKNTEAFF.